This entry lists 21 T cell receptor beta chains sequenced from one sample in a study of human T cells and chemical hapten exposure. TCRdb used MiXCR to reprocess the RACE reads, holding one entry per CDR3 protein. Here the sample spans fewer than 350,000 distinct CDR3 sequences, approximately 8% being singletons. The time point was: pre-sensitization, week 0. The sample's treatment: therapeutic diphenylcyclopropenone sensitization with weekly scalp DPC. Sequenced here: whole blood, sampled in connection with sensitization to the hapten diphenylcyclopropenone (DPC). The receptor source for this set is a man younger than 35 with alopecia areata. Some clones in this sample may be carry-over from other donors' samples.

This chain links TRBV11-1 with TRBJ2-3; D unclear. Trimming shortened V by 5 bases and J by 3 bases, and 9 bases separated the two germline ends. Germline CDR1 reads SGHAT; CDR2 reads FQDESV (reference sequence). This CDR3 has 13 amino acids. CDR3 amino acids: CASSTDPTDTQYF. DNA of the CDR3: TGTGCCAGCAGCACGGACCCTACAGATACGCAGTATTTT. The entire variable domain, with the rest obtained from reference TRBV11-1 and TRBJ2-3, is as follows: EAEVAQSPRYKITEKSQAVAFWCDPISGHATLYWYRQILGQGPELLVQFQDESVVDDSQLPKDRFSAERLKGVDSTLKIQPAELGDSAMYLCASSTDPTDTQYFGPGTRLTVL.

This sequence joins TRBV29-1 and TRBJ2-1, with 8 positions matching TRBD2. The CDR3 is 15 residues long. Germline V lookup: CDR1 SQVTM, CDR2 ANQGSEA. The V and J ends lost 6 bases and 9 bases, in that order; junction bases with no gene match: 16. Written as DNA, the CDR3 is TGCAGCGTCCTCCCGGGACTAGTTTTGCTCCCTGAGCAGTTCTTC. It is translated as CSVLPGLVLLPEQFF.

The chain carries TRBV12-3 or TRBV12-4 and TRBJ2-7, with TRBD1 matching over 10 bases. The CDR3 is 15 residues long. Trimming at V came to 3 bases and at J to 7 bases, leaving 9 bases not matched to a gene. In DNA, the CDR3 is TGTGCCAGCAGTTTGCTAGACAGGGGGCGAGGTGAGCAGTACTTC. Translation: CASSLLDRGRGEQYF.

This clonotype was seen a few times. The CDR3, as DNA: TGCAGCGTTCAAGCGTCCTGGGACGAGCAGTACTTC. This gives the protein CSVQASWDEQYF. V gene TRBV29-1 combines with J gene TRBJ2-7, with D hard to call. This CDR3 has 12 residues. Germline CDR1 and CDR2: SQVTM and ANQGSEA. The V and J ends lost 5 bases and 5 bases respectively, with 13 bases between them.

This clonotype showed up just a few times. The gene calls are TRBV10-3 and TRBJ1-6, with a possible D match to TRBD1 (6 bases). Trimming removed 2 bases from V and 7 bases from J, with 9 bases in between. The length of the CDR3 is 14 residues. Germline V gene lookup returns CDR1 ENHRY and CDR2 SYGVKD. The chain's CDR3 is CAISEKQGNSPLHF. CDR3 sequence (DNA): TGTGCCATCAGTGAGAAGCAGGGGAATTCACCCCTCCACTTT.

This clonotype was detected ten times or more. V is TRBV7-2 and J is TRBJ1-5; D is unresolved. V was shortened by 1 base and J by 6 bases, with 7 bases between the two germline ends. CDR1 is SGHTA, CDR2 FQGNSA, per germline. This CDR3 region has 13 residues. The CDR3 loop is CASSLELGQPQHF. The CDR3 region has the DNA TGTGCCAGCAGCTTAGAGTTAGGTCAGCCCCAGCATTTT.

This clonotype was observed a handful of times. The chain has TRBV7-9 and TRBJ1-1, with 7 bases matching TRBD1. From germline, CDR1 is SEHNR and CDR2 FQNEAQ (reference sequence). The CDR3 consists of 11 residues. Losses at the gene ends were 7 bases for V and 7 bases for J; bases not matched to a gene: 3. This CDR3 is CASTQGLEAFF. CDR3 coding DNA: TGTGCCAGCACACAGGGGCTTGAAGCTTTCTTT.

The chain employs TRBV28 and TRBJ1-1; D remains ambiguous. The germline gives CDR1 MDHEN, CDR2 SYDVKM. The length of the CDR3 is 11 residues. V was clipped by 2 bases and J by 11 bases, with 9 bases between them. CDR3 in amino acids: CASSLEERAFF. CDR3 DNA: TGTGCCAGCAGTTTAGAAGAACGGGCTTTCTTT. The entire variable domain, with the rest obtained from reference TRBV28 and TRBJ1-1, is as follows: DVKVTQSSRYLVKRTGEKVFLECVQDMDHENMFWYRQDPGLGLRLIYFSYDVKMKEKGDIPEGYSVSREKKERFSLILESASTNQTSMYLCASSLEERAFFGQGTRLTVV.

The sample holds many counts of this clonotype. V gene TRBV6-4 combines with J gene TRBJ1-6, with a tentative D call TRBD1 (5 bases). V lost 0 bases to trimming and J lost 13 bases, with 13 bases between them. The CDR3 runs to 14 residues. Germline V gene sequence: CDR1 MRHNA, CDR2 SNTAGT. CDR3 amino acids: CASSDSGEMGPLHF. For the CDR3, the DNA is TGTGCCAGCAGTGACTCAGGGGAAATGGGGCCCCTCCACTTT.

As DNA, the CDR3 is TGCAGTGCTACATCGACAGACTACGAGCAGTACGTC. The encoded protein is CSATSTDYEQYV. The J gene is TRBJ2-7, the V gene TRBV20-1, with TRBD1 as a possible D gene (5 bases). The CDR3 sequence is 12 residues long. Germline V gene sequence: CDR1 DFQATT, CDR2 SNEGSKA (reference sequence). V was cut by 4 bases and J by 3 bases, with 10 bases left in between.

V and J are TRBV29-1 and TRBJ2-3; tentatively, D is TRBD1 or TRBD2 (6 bases each). The CDR3 spans 16 residues. The V gene lost 4 bases and the J gene lost 1 base, with 18 bases spanning the gap. The germline gives CDR1 SQVTM, CDR2 ANQGSEA. CDR3 DNA: TGCAGCGTTGTAACTGATGTCGGGGGCGGCACAGATACGCAGTATTTT. Its translation: CSVVTDVGGGTDTQYF.

This clonotype was seen at least ten times. V and J are TRBV7-6 and TRBJ1-6; no definite D call. Germline V gene lookup returns CDR1 SGHVS and CDR2 FNYEAQ. Trimming took off 0 bases at V and 2 bases at J, with 11 bases between the two ends. CDR3 length: 17 amino acids. CDR3 amino acids: CASSLARQDAYNSPLHF. CDR3 DNA sequence: TGTGCCAGCAGCTTAGCTCGGCAGGATGCCTATAATTCACCCCTCCACTTT.

This clonotype came up a few times. The chain recombines TRBV24-1 with TRBJ2-3; TRBD1 matches at 7 bases. Germline CDR1 reads KGHDR; CDR2 reads SFDVKD. V lost 2 bases and J lost 10; bases outside the gene matches: 17. CDR3 size: 17 residues. CDR3 loop: CATSDWTGLPWSSPQYF. CDR3 DNA: TGTGCCACCAGTGATTGGACAGGCCTTCCTTGGAGTAGCCCGCAGTATTTT.

The chain has TRBV11-2 and TRBJ2-7; 7 positions agree with TRBD1. The V segment lost 1 base and the J segment 0 bases; nucleotides outside the gene matches: 3. This CDR3 has 15 amino acids. The germline CDR1 and CDR2 sequences are SGHAT and FQNNGV. The CDR3 protein is CASSLAGQSSYEQYV. The CDR3 nucleotides read TGTGCCAGCAGCTTAGCGGGACAGAGCTCCTACGAGCAGTACGTC.

This clonotype appeared many times. The V and J genes are TRBV6-1 and TRBJ2-3; D is ambiguous. V was trimmed by 3 bases and J by 4 bases, leaving 11 bases between them. This CDR3 spans 14 amino acids. The V gene's germline CDR1 is MNHNS and CDR2 SASEGT. The CDR3 region is CASSDGRDADTQYF. The DNA for the CDR3 is TGTGCCAGCAGTGACGGACGTGACGCAGATACGCAGTATTTT.

V gene TRBV28 combines with J gene TRBJ1-6; D ambiguous. The CDR3 covers 12 residues. From germline, CDR1 is MDHEN and CDR2 SYDVKM. Trimming cost V 3 bases and J 13 bases, with 10 bases left between them. The CDR3 region is CASSFPSQPLHF. CDR3 DNA: TGTGCCAGCAGTTTCCCAAGCCAGCCCCTCCACTTT.

This clonotype was observed many times. This chain connects TRBV7-2 to TRBJ1-5; no definite D call. V lost 0 bases and J 6 bases, leaving 9 bases between the germline ends. Looked up from germline, CDR1 is SGHTA and CDR2 is FQGNSA. CDR3 length equals 14 residues. CDR3 amino acids: CASSLAAGVQPQHF. The DNA of the CDR3 is TGTGCCAGCAGCTTAGCGGCAGGTGTTCAGCCCCAGCATTTT. Based on the CDR3 plus reference TRBV7-2 and TRBJ1-5, the full variable domain is GAGVSQSPSNKVTEKGKDVELRCDPISGHTALYWYRQSLGQGLEFLIYFQGNSAPDKSGLPSDRFSAERTGGSVSTLTIQRTQQEDSAVYLCASSLAAGVQPQHFGDGTRLSIL.

This clonotype was found a few times. Its ends do not fully match the called genes, so a read error is possible. CDR3 in amino acids: CASSLVGGSKQPQHF. The CDR3 DNA reads as TGCGCCAGCAGCTTGGTCGGGGGAAGCAAACAGCCCCAGCATTTT. This chain links TRBV5-1 with TRBJ1-5; D might be TRBD1 (5 bases). This CDR3 spans 15 amino acids. CDR1 is SGHRS, CDR2 YFSETQ, per germline.

The rearrangement joins TRBV29-1 to TRBJ2-2; either TRBD1 or TRBD2 may fit D (5 bases each). Between the trimmed V and J ends, which lost 2 bases and 4 bases, there was a span of 11 bases. From germline, CDR1 is SQVTM and CDR2 ANQGSEA. This CDR3 comprises 14 residues. The CDR3 nucleotides are TGCAGCGTTGAACAGGGACGCGGCACCGGGGAGCTGTTTTTT. Its translation is CSVEQGRGTGELFF.

The rearrangement links TRBV4-1 to TRBJ2-5; the D gene could be TRBD1 or TRBD2 (5 bases each). The CDR3 is 14 residues long. Germline-derived CDR1 and CDR2 are MGHRA and YSYEKL. V lost 8 bases and J 2 bases, leaving 15 bases between the germline ends. CDR3 amino acids: CASSPGRMQETQYF. The DNA of the CDR3 is TGCGCCAGCTCCCCGGGGCGAATGCAAGAGACCCAGTACTTC.

This clonotype was observed a few times. The rearrangement links TRBV6-5 to TRBJ1-2, with D perhaps matching TRBD1 (6 bases). There are 14 residues in the CDR3. Germline V gives CDR1 MNHEY, CDR2 SVGAGI. With 3 bases removed from V and 7 bases from J, the gap between germline ends came to 15 bases. The CDR3 DNA reads TGTGCCAGCAGTTATGGCCACAGGGACTTTGGCTACACCTTC. It specifies CASSYGHRDFGYTF.